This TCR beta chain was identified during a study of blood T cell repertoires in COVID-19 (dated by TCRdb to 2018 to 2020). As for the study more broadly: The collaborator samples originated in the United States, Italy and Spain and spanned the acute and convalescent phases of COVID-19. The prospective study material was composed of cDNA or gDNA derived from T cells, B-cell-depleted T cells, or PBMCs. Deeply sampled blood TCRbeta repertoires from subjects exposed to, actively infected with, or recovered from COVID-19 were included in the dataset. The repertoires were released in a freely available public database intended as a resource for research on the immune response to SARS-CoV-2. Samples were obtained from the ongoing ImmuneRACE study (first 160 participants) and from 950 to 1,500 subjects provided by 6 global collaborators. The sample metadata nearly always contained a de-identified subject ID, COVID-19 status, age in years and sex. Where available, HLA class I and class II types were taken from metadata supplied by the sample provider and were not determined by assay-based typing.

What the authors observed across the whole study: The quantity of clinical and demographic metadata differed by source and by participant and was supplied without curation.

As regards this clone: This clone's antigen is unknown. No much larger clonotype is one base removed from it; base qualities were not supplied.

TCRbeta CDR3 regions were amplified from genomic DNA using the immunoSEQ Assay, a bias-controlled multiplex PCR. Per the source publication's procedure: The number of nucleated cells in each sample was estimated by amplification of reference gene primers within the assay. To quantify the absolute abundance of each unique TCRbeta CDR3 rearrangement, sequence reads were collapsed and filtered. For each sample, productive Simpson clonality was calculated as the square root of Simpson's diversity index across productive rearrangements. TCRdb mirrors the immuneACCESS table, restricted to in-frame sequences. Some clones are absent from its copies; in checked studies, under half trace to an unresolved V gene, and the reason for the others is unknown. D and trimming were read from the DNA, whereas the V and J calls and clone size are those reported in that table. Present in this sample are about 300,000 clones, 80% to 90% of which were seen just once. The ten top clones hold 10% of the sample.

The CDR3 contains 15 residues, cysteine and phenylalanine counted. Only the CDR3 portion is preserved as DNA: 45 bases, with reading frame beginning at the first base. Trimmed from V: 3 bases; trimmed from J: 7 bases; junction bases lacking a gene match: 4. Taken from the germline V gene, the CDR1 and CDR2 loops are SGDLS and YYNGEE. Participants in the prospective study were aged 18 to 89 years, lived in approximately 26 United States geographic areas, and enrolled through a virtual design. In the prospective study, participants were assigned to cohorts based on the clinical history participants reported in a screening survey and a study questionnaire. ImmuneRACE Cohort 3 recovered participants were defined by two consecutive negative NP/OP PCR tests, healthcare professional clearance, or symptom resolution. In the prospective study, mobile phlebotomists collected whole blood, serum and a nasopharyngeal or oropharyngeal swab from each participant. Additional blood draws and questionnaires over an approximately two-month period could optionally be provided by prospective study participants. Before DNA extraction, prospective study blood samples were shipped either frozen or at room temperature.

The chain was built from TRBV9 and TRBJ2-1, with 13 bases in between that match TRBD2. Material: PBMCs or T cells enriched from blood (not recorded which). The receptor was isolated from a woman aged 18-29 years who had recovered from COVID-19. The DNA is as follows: TGTGCCAGCAGCGGGACTAGCGGGGGATTGAATGAGCAGTTCTTC. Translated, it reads CASSGTSGGLNEQFF.